These 13 T cell receptor beta chains came from one sample sequenced in a study of OX40 agonist ivuxolimab in advanced cancers. Produced via immunoSEQ multiplex PCR; TCRdb's table is partial and in-frame only. In the table there are around 69,000 clones, about 90% of which are singletons. Sequenced material: CD4+ or CD8+ T cells sorted from blood, taken in a trial of the OX40 agonist ivuxolimab. The receptors derive from an adult with an advanced solid tumor such as melanoma, head and neck, liver or kidney cancer.

This chain joins TRBV6-1 and TRBJ2-2; TRBD2 might be the D (5 bases). The CDR3 loop spans 15 amino acids. Germline assignment: CDR1 MNHNS and CDR2 SASEGT. Trimming cost V 3 bases and J 5 bases, with 13 bases left between them. The DNA for the CDR3 is TGTGCCAGCAGTGATTTCGGGGTATATACCGGGGAGCTGTTTTTT. This codes for CASSDFGVYTGELFF.

The chain is built from TRBV29-1 and TRBJ1-1; D is perhaps TRBD1 (5 bases). Trimming shortened V by 5 bases and J by 3 bases, and 10 bases separated the two germline ends. The V gene's germline CDR1 is SQVTM and CDR2 ANQGSEA. The CDR3 is made up of 12 amino acids. The chain's CDR3 is CSVLGDDTEAFF. The CDR3 DNA sequence: TGCAGCGTTTTGGGGGATGACACTGAAGCTTTCTTT.

This chain joins TRBV5-1 and TRBJ1-2, with a weak D call TRBD1 (5 bases). Per germline, CDR1 SGHRS and CDR2 YFSETQ. The CDR3 is 13 residues long. Trimming took off 4 bases at V and 4 bases at J, with 11 bases between the two ends. The CDR3 reads CASSAGTVYGYTF. As DNA, the CDR3 is TGCGCCAGCAGCGCCGGGACGGTCTATGGCTACACCTTC.

The gene calls are TRBV4-2 and TRBJ1-1; 7 bases match TRBD1. CDR3 size: 14 residues. J lost 6 bases, V lost 5 bases, and 9 bases had no gene match. From germline, CDR1 is LGHNA and CDR2 YNFKEQ. CDR3 protein: CASSSRDQGAEAFF. The DNA of the CDR3 is TGTGCCAGCAGCTCCCGCGATCAGGGGGCTGAAGCTTTCTTT.

V is TRBV10-3 and J is TRBJ2-5; 8 bases map to TRBD1. The CDR3 runs to 14 residues. CDR1 ENHRY and CDR2 SYGVKD come from the germline V gene. The V and J ends lost 10 bases and 7 bases, in that order; junction bases with no gene match: 14. The CDR3 region has the DNA TGTGCCACCTCTCCGGGGACAGGAGGGGGGACCCAGTACTTC. Translating it yields CATSPGTGGGTQYF.

This clone has only a few counts. The rearrangement uses TRBV10-1 and TRBJ2-1, with 12 bases matching TRBD2. The V gene's germline CDR1 is WNHNN and CDR2 SYGVQD (reference sequence). The V and J ends lost 0 bases and 2 bases, in that order; junction bases with no gene match: 8. The CDR3 loop spans 19 amino acids. In nucleotides, the CDR3 is TGCGCCAGCAGTGAGTCGGGGGTGACTAGCGGGAGCGCCTACAATGAGCAGTTCTTC. Its translation: CASSESGVTSGSAYNEQFF.

The genes are TRBV5-1 and TRBJ1-4; D is unresolved. This CDR3 is built from 14 residues. CDR1 is SGHRS and CDR2 is YFSETQ in the germline V gene. The V gene lost 1 base and the J gene lost 4 bases, with 8 bases spanning the gap. CDR3 nucleotides: TGCGCCAGCAGCTTGTTCCCTAATAATGAAAAACTGTTTTTT. It translates to CASSLFPNNEKLFF.

The chain recombines TRBV15 with TRBJ2-7, with D uncertain. This CDR3 region has 14 residues. With 1 base removed from V and 4 bases from J, the gap between germline ends came to 11 bases. CDR1 and CDR2 from the germline V gene are LNHNV and YYDKDF (reference sequence). The CDR3 is CATSRAARQYEQYF. The CDR3 DNA is TGTGCCACCAGCAGAGCAGCGAGGCAATACGAGCAGTACTTC.

The chain is built from TRBV29-1 and TRBJ1-1, with 8 bases aligning to TRBD1. From germline, CDR1 is SQVTM and CDR2 ANQGSEA. The CDR3 is 12 amino acids. V lost 6 bases and J lost 6; bases outside the gene matches: 6. CDR3 loop: CSVHAGGSEAFF. The CDR3, as DNA: TGCAGCGTACATGCAGGGGGCTCTGAAGCTTTCTTT.

The J gene is TRBJ2-1, the V gene TRBV15; 9 nucleotides match TRBD2. The CDR3 consists of 15 residues. Trimming at V came to 6 bases and at J to 8 bases, leaving 11 bases not matched to a gene. Germline values: CDR1 LNHNV, CDR2 YYDKDF (reference sequence). The chain's CDR3 is CATRAGGSGDDEQFF. CDR3 nucleotide sequence: TGTGCCACCAGGGCGGGGGGGAGCGGGGACGATGAGCAGTTCTTC.

The chain combines TRBV19 with TRBJ1-5; 7 bases match TRBD1. Germline-derived CDR1 and CDR2 are LNHDA and SQIVND (reference sequence). CDR3 length: 15 residues. After removal of 5 bases from V and 4 bases from J, the junction contained 8 bases not matched to a gene. Written as DNA, the CDR3 is TGTGCCAGTAGTCCACGACAGGGATCTAATCAGCCCCAGCATTTT. Protein sequence: CASSPRQGSNQPQHF.

V usage is TRBV28 and J usage is TRBJ2-3; no clear D gene. The germline CDR1 and CDR2 sequences are MDHEN and SYDVKM. This CDR3 has 12 residues. Trimming stripped 5 bases from V and 5 bases from J, with 8 bases between. CDR3 nucleotides: TGTGCCAGCAGTCTCCAGGTAGATACGCAGTATTTT. Its translation: CASSLQVDTQYF.

V gene TRBV5-1 combines with J gene TRBJ2-7; TRBD1 agrees at 7 bases. Germline V gene data show CDR1 as SGHRS and CDR2 as YFSETQ. The CDR3 spans 14 residues. With 5 bases clipped from V and 2 bases from J, the junction kept 7 bases outside the gene matches. CDR3 nucleotides: TGCGCCAGCAGTCATGACAGGGCAACCTACGAGCAGTACTTC. This encodes CASSHDRATYEQYF.